The text below deals with one TCR beta chain. Authors' processing steps: Amplification from reference gene primers served as the basis for estimated nucleated cell counts. Sequencing was performed with immunoSEQ multiplex PCR; in TCRdb, only in-frame clones are kept and a portion is missing. D and trimming come from the DNA, and the V and J calls and clone size come from that table. Of 150,000 to 200,000 clones in the sample, 75% to 90% were seen once. This record belongs to a study of blood T cell repertoires in COVID-19. At the level of the study: There were acute and convalescent COVID-19 samples, and they came from the United States, Italy and Spain. T cells, B-cell-depleted T cells, or PBMCs provided the cDNA or gDNA that served as material.

This clonotype originated in a human donor with acute or convalescent COVID-19. The donor label of this sample is uncertain. Sequencing used peripheral blood.

The CDR3 DNA follows: TGTGCCAGCTTTAGGGGGAGCTATGGCTACACCTTC. Its protein is CASFRGSYGYTF. The rearrangement joins TRBV27 to TRBJ1-2, with D tentatively TRBD1 (6 bases). Germline V gene lookup returns CDR1 MNHEY and CDR2 SMNVEV (reference sequence). The CDR3 length is 12 residues. V gave up 8 bases and J gave up 4 bases, with 11 bases separating them.